The clone carrying this T cell receptor (beta chain) came up many times. Antigen unknown. The library was prepared for alpha chains; this beta chain is a stray read, so its frequency means little. The CDR3 totals 15 residues. Germline V gene sequence: CDR1 DFQATT, CDR2 SNEGSKA (reference sequence). V was pared by 6 bases and J by 0 bases, with 7 bases of the junction left unmatched. These data originate in a study of spatial heterogeneity in lung cancer. Study-level background: TCR and UMI combinations that were unique each appeared, on average, more than ten times in raw reads. Study observations and caveats: Estimated coverage of tumor T cells was about 7% for alpha and around 14% for beta chains. The study found that expanded intratumoral alpha and beta TCR counts tracked tumor mutation counts.

The study tagged each TCR cDNA molecule with a unique molecular identifier. TCRdb reprocessed the 5' RACE reads with MiXCR, giving one entry per CDR3 protein. In the table there are more than 6,500 distinct CDR3 sequences, roughly an eighth of which are singletons. Time point denoted: sample taken at primary tumor resection. Frozen PBMC, nontumor lung or tumor provided whole RNA, which was sequenced unsorted. The clonotype was recovered from a male donor with early-stage non-small cell lung cancer. The V gene is TRBV20-1, the J gene TRBJ2-7, with 11 bases lining up with TRBD2. This specimen was lung tumor tissue, taken at surgery. The CDR3 nucleotides read TGCAGTGCCGCTCCTAGCGGGAGGCTCTCCTACGAGCAGTACTTC. This encodes CSAAPSGRLSYEQYF.